This T cell receptor beta chain was recovered during a study of cytomegalovirus exposure and HLA in healthy donors. Findings and limits, study-wide: What a later analysis showed was that several of the most significant clusters appeared linked to common viral pathogens.

Primers: 60 Vbeta forward and 13 Jbeta reverse. Assay used: immunoSEQ multiplex PCR; TCRdb lists only in-frame clones, some missing. The sample lists 80,000 or so clones; roughly 80% were seen once. V lost 4 bases and J lost 5; bases outside the gene matches: 8. Germline CDR1 SGHTA, CDR2 FQGNSA. The CDR3 consists of 15 residues. Concerning this clone itself: Its antigen remains unidentified.

At the time of sampling, donors were nominally healthy, though unrecorded immune exposures were likely. The sample consisted of PBMCs. J is TRBJ2-5 and V is TRBV7-2; 9 bases map to TRBD2. This clonotype originated in a middle-aged woman in good health and CMV-seronegative. The CDR3 region has the DNA TGTGCCAGCAGCTCCGGGGCGGGAGGGCATGAGACCCAGTACTTC. Its translation: CASSSGAGGHETQYF.